This TCR beta chain came from a study of human T cells and chemical hapten exposure. Study-level background: Minor volume differences among pooled libraries chiefly drove per-sample TCR yield variation.

Unfractionated whole blood was the source from which total RNA was extracted. Library preparation tagged each individual cDNA molecule with a unique molecular identifier. TCRdb re-called the 5' RACE reads through MiXCR, storing one row per CDR3 protein. The sample has around 82,000 distinct CDR3 sequences, roughly 8% seen once. Germline V lookup: CDR1 DFQATT, CDR2 SNEGSKA (reference sequence). Losses at the gene ends were 0 bases for V and 3 bases for J; bases not matched to a gene: 5. The CDR3 length is 15 residues. The TCR comes from a male donor in good health. The chain couples TRBV20-1 to TRBJ2-7; 10 bases are shared with TRBD1. The CDR3 spells CSARDPGQGSYEQYF. CDR3 in DNA: TGCAGTGCTAGAGATCCGGGACAGGGGAGCTACGAGCAGTACTTC.